The subject of this entry is one T cell receptor (beta chain). The entry originates in a study of blood T cell repertoires in COVID-19. Study-level background: In each case, the material was cDNA or gDNA derived from T cells, B-cell-depleted T cells, or PBMCs.

TCRdb's table, derived via immunoSEQ multiplex PCR, lists solely in-frame clones and lacks some. The sample records 250,000 to 300,000 clones, over 75% being singletons. What was sequenced was PBMCs or T cells enriched from blood (not recorded which). This receptor was taken from a woman aged 50 to 65 who had recovered from COVID-19.

For the CDR3, the DNA is TGTGCCAGCAGTGCTTGGCAGGGTAGAACTGAAGCTTTCTTT. Protein: CASSAWQGRTEAFF. This rearrangement joins TRBV2 to TRBJ1-1, with a tentative D call TRBD1 (5 bases). V was pared by 4 bases and J by 5 bases, with 14 bases between. This CDR3 has 14 amino acids. The germline CDR1 and CDR2 sequences are SNHLY and FYNNEI. The full variable domain, completed using reference TRBV2 and TRBJ1-1, is EPEVTQTPSHQVTQMGQEVILRCVPISNHLYFYWYRQILGQKVEFLVSFYNNEISEKSEIFDDQFSVERPDGSNFTLKIRSTKLEDSAMYFCASSAWQGRTEAFFGQGTRLTVV.